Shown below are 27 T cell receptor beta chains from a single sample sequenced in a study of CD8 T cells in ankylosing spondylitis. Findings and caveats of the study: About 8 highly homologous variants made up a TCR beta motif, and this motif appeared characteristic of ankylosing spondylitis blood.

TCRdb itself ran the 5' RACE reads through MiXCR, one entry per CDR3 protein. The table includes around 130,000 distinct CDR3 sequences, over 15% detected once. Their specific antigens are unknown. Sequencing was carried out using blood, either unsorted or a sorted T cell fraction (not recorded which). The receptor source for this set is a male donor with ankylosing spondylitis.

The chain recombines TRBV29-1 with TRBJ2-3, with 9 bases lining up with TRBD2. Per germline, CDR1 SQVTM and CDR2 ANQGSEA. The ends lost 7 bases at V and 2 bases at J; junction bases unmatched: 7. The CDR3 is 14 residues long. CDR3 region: CSGELAGVTDTQYF. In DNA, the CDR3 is TGCAGCGGGGAATTAGCGGGAGTCACAGATACGCAGTATTTT.

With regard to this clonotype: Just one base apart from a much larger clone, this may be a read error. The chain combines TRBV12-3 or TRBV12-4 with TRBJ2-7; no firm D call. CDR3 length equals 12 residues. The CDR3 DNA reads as TGTGCCAGCAGTTTGGTCGCCTACGAGCAGTGCTTC. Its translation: CASSLVAYEQCF.

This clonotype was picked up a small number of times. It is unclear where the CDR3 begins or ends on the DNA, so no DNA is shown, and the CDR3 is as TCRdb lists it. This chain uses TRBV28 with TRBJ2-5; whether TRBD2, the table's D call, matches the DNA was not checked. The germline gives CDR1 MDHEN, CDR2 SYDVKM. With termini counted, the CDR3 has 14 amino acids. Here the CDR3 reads CASSTSTRLETQYF.

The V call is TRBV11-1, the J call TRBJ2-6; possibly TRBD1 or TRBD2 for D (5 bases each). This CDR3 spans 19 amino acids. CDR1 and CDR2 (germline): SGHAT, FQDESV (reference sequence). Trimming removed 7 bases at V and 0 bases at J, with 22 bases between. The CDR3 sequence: CASTQPPGQTFSGANVLTF. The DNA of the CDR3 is TGTGCCAGCACCCAACCCCCGGGGCAGACGTTCTCTGGGGCCAACGTCCTGACTTTC.

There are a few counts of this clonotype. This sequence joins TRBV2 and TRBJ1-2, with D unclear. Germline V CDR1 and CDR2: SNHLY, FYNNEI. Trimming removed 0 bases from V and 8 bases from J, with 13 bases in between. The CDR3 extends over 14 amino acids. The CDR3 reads CASSEAHGRGGYTF. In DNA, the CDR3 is TGTGCCAGCAGTGAAGCGCATGGGAGAGGCGGCTACACCTTC.

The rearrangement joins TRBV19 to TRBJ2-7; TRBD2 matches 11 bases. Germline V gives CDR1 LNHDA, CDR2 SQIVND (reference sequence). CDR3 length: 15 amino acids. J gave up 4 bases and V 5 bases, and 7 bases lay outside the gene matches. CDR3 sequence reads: CASSVVLAGVYEQYF. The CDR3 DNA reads TGTGCCAGTAGTGTGGTACTAGCGGGAGTGTACGAGCAGTACTTC.

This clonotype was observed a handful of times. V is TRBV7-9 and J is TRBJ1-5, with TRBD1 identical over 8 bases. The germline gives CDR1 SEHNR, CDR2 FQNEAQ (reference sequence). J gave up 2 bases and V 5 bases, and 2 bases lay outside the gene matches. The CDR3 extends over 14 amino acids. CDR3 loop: CASSTDRGNQPQHF. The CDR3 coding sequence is TGTGCCAGCAGCACGGACAGGGGCAATCAGCCCCAGCATTTT. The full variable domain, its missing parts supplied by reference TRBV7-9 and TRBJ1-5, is DTGVSQNPRHKITKRGQNVTFRCDPISEHNRLYWYRQTLGQGPEFLTYFQNEAQLEKSRLLSDRFSAERPKGSFSTLEIQRTEQGDSAMYLCASSTDRGNQPQHFGDGTRLSIL.

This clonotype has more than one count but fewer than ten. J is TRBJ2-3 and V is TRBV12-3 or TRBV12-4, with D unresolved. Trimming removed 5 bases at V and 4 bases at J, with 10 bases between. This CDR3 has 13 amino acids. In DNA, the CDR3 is TGTGCCAGCAGTGTCTGGGCGGCAGATACGCAGTATTTT. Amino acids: CASSVWAADTQYF.

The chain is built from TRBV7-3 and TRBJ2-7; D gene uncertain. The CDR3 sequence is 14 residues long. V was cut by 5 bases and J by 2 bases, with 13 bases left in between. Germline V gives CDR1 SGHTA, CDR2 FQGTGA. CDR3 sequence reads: CASSRAVRAYEQYF. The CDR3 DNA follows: TGTGCCAGCAGCAGGGCAGTAAGGGCCTACGAGCAGTACTTC.

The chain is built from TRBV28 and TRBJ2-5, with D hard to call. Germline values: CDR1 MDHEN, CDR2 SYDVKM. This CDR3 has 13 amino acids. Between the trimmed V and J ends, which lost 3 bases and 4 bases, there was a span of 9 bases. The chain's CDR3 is CASSFRTRETQYF. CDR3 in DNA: TGTGCCAGCAGTTTTCGGACCAGAGAGACCCAGTACTTC.

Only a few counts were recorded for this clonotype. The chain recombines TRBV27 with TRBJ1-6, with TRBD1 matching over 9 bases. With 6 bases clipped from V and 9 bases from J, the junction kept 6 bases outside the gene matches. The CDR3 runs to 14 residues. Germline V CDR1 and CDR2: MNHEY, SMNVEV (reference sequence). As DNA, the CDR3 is TGTGCCAGCAGAAGAGACAGGGGGTCTTCACCCCTCCACTTT. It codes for CASRRDRGSSPLHF.

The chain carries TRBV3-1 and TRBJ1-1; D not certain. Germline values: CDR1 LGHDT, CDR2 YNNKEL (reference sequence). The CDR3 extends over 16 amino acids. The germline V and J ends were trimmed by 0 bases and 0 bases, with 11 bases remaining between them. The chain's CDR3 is CASSQDYRLLNTEAFF. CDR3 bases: TGTGCCAGCAGCCAAGACTATAGACTTCTGAACACTGAAGCTTTCTTT. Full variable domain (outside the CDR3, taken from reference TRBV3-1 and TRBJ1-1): DTAVSQTPKYLVTQMGNDKSIKCEQNLGHDTMYWYKQDSKKFLKIMFSYNNKELIINETVPNRFSPKSPDKAHLNLHINSLELGDSAVYFCASSQDYRLLNTEAFFGQGTRLTVV.

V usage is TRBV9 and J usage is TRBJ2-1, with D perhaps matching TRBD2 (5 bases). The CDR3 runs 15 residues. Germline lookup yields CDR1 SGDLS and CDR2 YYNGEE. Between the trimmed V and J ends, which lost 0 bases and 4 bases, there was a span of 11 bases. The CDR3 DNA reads TGTGCCAGCAGCGTAGCCGGTGCGGGTTACAATGAGCAGTTCTTC. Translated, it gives CASSVAGAGYNEQFF.

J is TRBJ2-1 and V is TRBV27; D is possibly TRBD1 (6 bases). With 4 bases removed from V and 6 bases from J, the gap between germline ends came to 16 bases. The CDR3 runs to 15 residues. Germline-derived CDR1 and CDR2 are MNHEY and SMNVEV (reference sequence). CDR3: CASSSVQGWFNEQFF. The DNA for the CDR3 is TGTGCCAGCAGTTCGGTTCAGGGGTGGTTCAATGAGCAGTTCTTC.

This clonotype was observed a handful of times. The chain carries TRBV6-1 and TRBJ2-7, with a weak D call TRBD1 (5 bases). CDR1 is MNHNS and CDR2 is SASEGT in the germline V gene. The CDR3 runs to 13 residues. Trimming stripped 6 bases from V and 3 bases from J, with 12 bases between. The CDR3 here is CASRPDSDYEQYF. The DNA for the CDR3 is TGTGCCAGCAGGCCTGACAGTGACTACGAGCAGTACTTC.

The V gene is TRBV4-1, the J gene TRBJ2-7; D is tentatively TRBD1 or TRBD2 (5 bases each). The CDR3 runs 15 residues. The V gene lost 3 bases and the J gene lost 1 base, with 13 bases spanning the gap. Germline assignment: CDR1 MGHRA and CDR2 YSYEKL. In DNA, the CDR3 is TGCGCCAGCAGCCACGGTTTGGGACCGTCCTACGAGCAGTACTTC. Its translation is CASSHGLGPSYEQYF.

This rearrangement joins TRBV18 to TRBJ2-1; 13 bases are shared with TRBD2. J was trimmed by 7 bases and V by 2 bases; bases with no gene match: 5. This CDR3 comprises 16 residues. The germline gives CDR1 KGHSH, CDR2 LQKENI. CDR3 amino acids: CASSPTSGRAVNEQFF. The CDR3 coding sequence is TGTGCCAGCTCACCAACTAGCGGGAGGGCCGTGAATGAGCAGTTCTTC.

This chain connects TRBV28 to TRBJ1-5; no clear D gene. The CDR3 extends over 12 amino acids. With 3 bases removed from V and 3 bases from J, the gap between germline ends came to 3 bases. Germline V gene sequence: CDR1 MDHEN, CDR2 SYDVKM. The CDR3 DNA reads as TGTGCCAGCAGTTTGGACAATCAGCCCCAGCATTTT. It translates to CASSLDNQPQHF.

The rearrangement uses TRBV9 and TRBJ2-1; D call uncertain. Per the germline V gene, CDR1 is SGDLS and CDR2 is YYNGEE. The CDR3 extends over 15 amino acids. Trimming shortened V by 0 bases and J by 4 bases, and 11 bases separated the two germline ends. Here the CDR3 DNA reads TGTGCCAGCAGCGTAGACGGGCTAGTTTACAATGAGCAGTTCTTC. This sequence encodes CASSVDGLVYNEQFF. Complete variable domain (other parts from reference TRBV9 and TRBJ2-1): DSGVTQTPKHLITATGQRVTLRCSPRSGDLSVYWYQQSLDQGLQFLIQYYNGEERAKGNILERFSAQQFPDLHSELNLSSLELGDSALYFCASSVDGLVYNEQFFGPGTRLTVL.

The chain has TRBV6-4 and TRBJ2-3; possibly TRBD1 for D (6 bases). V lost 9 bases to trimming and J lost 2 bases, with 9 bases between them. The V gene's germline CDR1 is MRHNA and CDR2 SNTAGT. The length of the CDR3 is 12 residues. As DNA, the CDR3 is TGTGCCAGTGGACAGAACACAGATACGCAGTATTTT. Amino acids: CASGQNTDTQYF.

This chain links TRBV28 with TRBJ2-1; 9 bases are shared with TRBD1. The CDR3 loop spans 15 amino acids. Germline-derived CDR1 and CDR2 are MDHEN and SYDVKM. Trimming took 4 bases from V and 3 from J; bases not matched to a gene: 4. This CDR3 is CASSSTGGYYNEQFF. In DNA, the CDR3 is TGTGCCAGCAGTTCAACAGGGGGCTACTACAATGAGCAGTTCTTC.

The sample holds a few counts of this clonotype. CDR3 in amino acids: CANTGTPAPAAYNEQFF. The CDR3 bases are TGTGCCAACACCGGGACTCCTGCTCCTGCTGCTTACAATGAGCAGTTCTTC. The J gene is TRBJ2-1, the V gene TRBV27; TRBD2 might be the D (6 bases). The CDR3 sequence is 17 residues long. Trimming removed 10 bases from V and 4 bases from J, with 26 bases in between. In germline, CDR1 is MNHEY, CDR2 SMNVEV (reference sequence).

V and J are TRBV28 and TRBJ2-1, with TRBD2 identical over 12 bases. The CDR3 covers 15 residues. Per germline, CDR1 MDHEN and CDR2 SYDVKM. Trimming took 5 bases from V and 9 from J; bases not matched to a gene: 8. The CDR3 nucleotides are TGTGCCAGCAGTGAACTAGCGGGAGGTTACGGTGAGCAGTTCTTC. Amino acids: CASSELAGGYGEQFF.

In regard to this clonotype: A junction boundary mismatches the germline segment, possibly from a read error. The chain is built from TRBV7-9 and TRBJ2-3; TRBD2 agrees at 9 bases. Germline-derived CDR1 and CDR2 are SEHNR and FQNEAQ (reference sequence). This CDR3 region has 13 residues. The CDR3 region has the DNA TGTGCCAGCAGCGTAGCGGGAGCGGATACGCAGTATTTT. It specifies CASSVAGADTQYF.

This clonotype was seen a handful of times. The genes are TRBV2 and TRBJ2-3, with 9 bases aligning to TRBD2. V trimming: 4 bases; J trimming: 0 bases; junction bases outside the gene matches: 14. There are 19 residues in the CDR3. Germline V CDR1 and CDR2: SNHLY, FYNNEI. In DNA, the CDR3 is TGTGCCAGCAGTGGGCGGCTAGCGGGAAGGAAGGGTAGCACAGATACGCAGTATTTT. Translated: CASSGRLAGRKGSTDTQYF.

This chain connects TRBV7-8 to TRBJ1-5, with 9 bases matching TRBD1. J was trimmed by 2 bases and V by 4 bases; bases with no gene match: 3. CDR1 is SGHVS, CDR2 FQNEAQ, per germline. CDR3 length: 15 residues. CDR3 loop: CASSSTGGGNQPQHF. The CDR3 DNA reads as TGTGCCAGCAGCTCCACAGGGGGCGGCAATCAGCCCCAGCATTTT.

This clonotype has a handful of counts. The CDR3 reads CASNLGRQGAEQFF. For the CDR3, the DNA is TGTGCCAGCAACCTGGGGAGACAGGGGGCCGAGCAGTTCTTC. This chain connects TRBV7-9 to TRBJ2-1; 10 bases fit TRBD1. V trimming: 7 bases; J trimming: 10 bases; junction bases outside the gene matches: 10. The germline gives CDR1 SEHNR, CDR2 FQNEAQ (reference sequence). This CDR3 has 14 amino acids.